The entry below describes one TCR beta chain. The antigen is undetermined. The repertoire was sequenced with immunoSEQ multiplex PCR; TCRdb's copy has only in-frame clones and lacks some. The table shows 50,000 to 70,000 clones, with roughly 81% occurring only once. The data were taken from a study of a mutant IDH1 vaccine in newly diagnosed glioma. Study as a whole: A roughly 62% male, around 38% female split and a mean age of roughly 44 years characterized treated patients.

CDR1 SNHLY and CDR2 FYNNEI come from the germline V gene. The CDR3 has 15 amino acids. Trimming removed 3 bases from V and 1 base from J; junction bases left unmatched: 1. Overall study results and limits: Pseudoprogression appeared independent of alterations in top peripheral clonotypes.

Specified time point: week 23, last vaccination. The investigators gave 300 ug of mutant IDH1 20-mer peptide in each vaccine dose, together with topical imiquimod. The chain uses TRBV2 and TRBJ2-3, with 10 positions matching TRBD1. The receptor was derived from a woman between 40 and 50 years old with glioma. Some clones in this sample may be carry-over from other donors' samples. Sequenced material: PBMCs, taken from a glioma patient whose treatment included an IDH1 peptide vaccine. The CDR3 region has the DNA TGTGCCAGCAGTGACGGGACAGGGGGCACAGATACGCAGTATTTT. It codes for CASSDGTGGTDTQYF. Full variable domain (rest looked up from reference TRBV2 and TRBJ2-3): EPEVTQTPSHQVTQMGQEVILRCVPISNHLYFYWYRQILGQKVEFLVSFYNNEISEKSEIFDDQFSVERPDGSNFTLKIRSTKLEDSAMYFCASSDGTGGTDTQYFGPGTRLTVL.